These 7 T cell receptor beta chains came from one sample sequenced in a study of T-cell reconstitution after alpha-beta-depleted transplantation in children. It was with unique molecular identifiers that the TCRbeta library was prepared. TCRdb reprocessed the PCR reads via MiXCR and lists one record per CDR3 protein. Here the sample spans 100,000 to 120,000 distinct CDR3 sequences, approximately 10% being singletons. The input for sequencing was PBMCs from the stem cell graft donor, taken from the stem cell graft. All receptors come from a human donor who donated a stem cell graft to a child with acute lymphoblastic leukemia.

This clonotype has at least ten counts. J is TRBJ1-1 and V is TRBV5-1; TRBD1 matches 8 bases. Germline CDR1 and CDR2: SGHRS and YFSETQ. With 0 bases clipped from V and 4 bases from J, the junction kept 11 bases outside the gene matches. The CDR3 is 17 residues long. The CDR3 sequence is CASSLAPTGGGGTEAFF. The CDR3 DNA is TGCGCCAGCAGCTTGGCGCCCACAGGGGGAGGCGGCACTGAAGCTTTCTTT.

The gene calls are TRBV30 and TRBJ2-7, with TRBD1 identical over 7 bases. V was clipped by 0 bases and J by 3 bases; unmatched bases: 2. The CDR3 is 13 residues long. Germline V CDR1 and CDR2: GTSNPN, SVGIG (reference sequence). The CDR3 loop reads CAWSVTGVYEQYF. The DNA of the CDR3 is TGTGCCTGGAGTGTAACAGGGGTCTACGAGCAGTACTTC. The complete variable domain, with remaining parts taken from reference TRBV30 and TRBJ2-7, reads SQTIHQWPATLVQPVGSPLSLECTVEGTSNPNLYWYRQAAGRGLQLLFYSVGIGQISSEVPQNLSASRPQDRQFILSSKKLLLSDSGFYLCAWSVTGVYEQYFGPGTRLTVT.

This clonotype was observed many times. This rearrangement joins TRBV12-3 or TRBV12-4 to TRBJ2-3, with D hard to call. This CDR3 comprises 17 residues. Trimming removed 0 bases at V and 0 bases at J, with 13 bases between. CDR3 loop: CASSLARTDISTDTQYF. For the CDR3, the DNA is TGTGCCAGCAGTTTAGCCCGGACGGATATTAGCACAGATACGCAGTATTTT.

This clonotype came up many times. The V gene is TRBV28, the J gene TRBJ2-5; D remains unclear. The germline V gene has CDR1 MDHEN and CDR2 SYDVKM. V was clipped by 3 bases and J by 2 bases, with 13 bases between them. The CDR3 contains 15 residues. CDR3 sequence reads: CASSFVGGLQETQYF. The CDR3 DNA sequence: TGTGCCAGCAGTTTCGTTGGTGGGTTACAAGAGACCCAGTACTTC. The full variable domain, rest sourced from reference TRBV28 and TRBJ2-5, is DVKVTQSSRYLVKRTGEKVFLECVQDMDHENMFWYRQDPGLGLRLIYFSYDVKMKEKGDIPEGYSVSREKKERFSLILESASTNQTSMYLCASSFVGGLQETQYFGPGTRLLVL.

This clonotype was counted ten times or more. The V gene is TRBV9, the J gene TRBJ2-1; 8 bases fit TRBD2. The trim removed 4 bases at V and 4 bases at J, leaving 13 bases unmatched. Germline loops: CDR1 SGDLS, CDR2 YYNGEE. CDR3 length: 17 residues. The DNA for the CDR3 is TGTGCCAGCAGCATCGGGGCTAGCGGGCGGACATACAATGAGCAGTTCTTC. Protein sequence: CASSIGASGRTYNEQFF.

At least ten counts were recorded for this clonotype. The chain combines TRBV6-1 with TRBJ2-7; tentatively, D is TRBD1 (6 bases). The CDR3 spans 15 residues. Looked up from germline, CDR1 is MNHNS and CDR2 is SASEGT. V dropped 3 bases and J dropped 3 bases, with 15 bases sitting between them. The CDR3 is CASSDQGTRVYEQYF. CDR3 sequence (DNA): TGTGCCAGCAGTGATCAGGGGACCCGGGTCTACGAGCAGTACTTC.

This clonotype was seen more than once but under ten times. This chain's CDR3 is CASSESTSWDRPYGYTF. Here the CDR3 DNA reads TGCGCCAGCAGTGAGTCGACGAGCTGGGACAGACCTTATGGCTACACCTTC. This sequence joins TRBV10-2 and TRBJ1-2, with 7 bases identical to TRBD1. The CDR3 has 17 residues. The V gene's germline CDR1 is WSHSY and CDR2 SAAADI. The V segment lost 0 bases and the J segment 5 bases; nucleotides outside the gene matches: 12.